A single sample gave rise to the 7 T cell receptor beta chains below, sequenced in a study of T cell repertoires in cytomegalovirus infection. MiXCR, applied by TCRdb to the reads, yields one record per CDR3 protein. The repertoire includes about 740,000 distinct CDR3 sequences, 35% to 45% of them detected once, and around 2.8% sits in the top ten. The sample comprised PBMCs. Source of these receptors: a human donor in good health (CMV status not recorded). Some clones in this sample may be carry-over from other donors' samples.

This sequence joins TRBV7-9 and TRBJ2-3; no firm D call. CDR3 length equals 16 residues. V lost 3 bases and J 0 bases, leaving 13 bases between the germline ends. CDR1 and CDR2 from the germline V gene are SEHNR and FQNEAQ (reference sequence). Written as DNA, the CDR3 is TGTGCCAGCAGCTTCCCTGAGGACCTTAGCACAGATACGCAGTATTTT. Translation: CASSFPEDLSTDTQYF.

This clonotype was counted once. The chain recombines TRBV10-3 with TRBJ1-3, with a weak D call TRBD1 (6 bases). The CDR3 covers 15 residues. CDR1 and CDR2 from the germline V gene are ENHRY and SYGVKD. V shed 7 bases and J shed 0 bases, with 13 bases lying between them. CDR3 bases: TGTGCCATCACCGAGGGGGTCGGCTCTGGAAACACCATATATTTT. Its protein is CAITEGVGSGNTIYF.

The chain joins TRBV3-1 to TRBJ1-1; 7 nucleotides match TRBD1. V lost 4 bases to trimming and J lost 4 bases; unmatched junction nucleotides: 6. The germline CDR1 and CDR2 sequences are LGHDT and YNNKEL (reference sequence). This CDR3 region has 14 residues. The CDR3 DNA reads as TGTGCCAGCAGCCGGCAGGGGGTGGGCACTGAAGCTTTCTTT. Residues: CASSRQGVGTEAFF. Using reference TRBV3-1 and TRBJ1-1 for the parts outside the CDR3, the full variable domain is DTAVSQTPKYLVTQMGNDKSIKCEQNLGHDTMYWYKQDSKKFLKIMFSYNNKELIINETVPNRFSPKSPDKAHLNLHINSLELGDSAVYFCASSRQGVGTEAFFGQGTRLTVV.

This clonotype was counted between two and nine times. This chain links TRBV28 with TRBJ1-5, with 8 nucleotides matching TRBD1. The CDR3 has 14 residues. The germline V gene has CDR1 MDHEN and CDR2 SYDVKM. J was trimmed by 7 bases and V by 7 bases; bases with no gene match: 9. CDR3 in DNA: TGTGCCAGCAACCCGACAGGGGCGGGCCAGCCCCAGCATTTT. Translation: CASNPTGAGQPQHF.

The chain uses TRBV5-4 and TRBJ1-1, with 8 bases identical to TRBD1. Germline loops: CDR1 SGHNT, CDR2 YYREEE (reference sequence). CDR3 length: 15 amino acids. V lost 2 bases, J lost 1 base, and 4 bases stayed unmatched. Here the CDR3 DNA reads TGTGCCAGCAGCTTTTCGGGACAGGCGAACACTGAAGCTTTCTTT. Translating it yields CASSFSGQANTEAFF.

This clonotype was found a few times. J is TRBJ1-3 and V is TRBV4-1; D not certain. The CDR3 consists of 16 residues. V lost 0 bases, J lost 0 bases, and 9 bases lay in between. CDR1 and CDR2 from the germline V gene are MGHRA and YSYEKL. CDR3 bases: TGCGCCAGCAGCCAAGATAACGGATACTCTGGAAACACCATATATTTT. Amino acids: CASSQDNGYSGNTIYF.

This clonotype has just a few counts. V gene TRBV12-3 or TRBV12-4 combines with J gene TRBJ2-2; 10 positions agree with TRBD1. V lost 8 bases and J lost 6; bases outside the gene matches: 9. There are 15 residues in the CDR3. CDR3 in amino acids: CASVRGQGSPGELFF. CDR3 sequence (DNA): TGTGCCAGCGTTAGGGGACAGGGGTCACCCGGGGAGCTGTTTTTT.